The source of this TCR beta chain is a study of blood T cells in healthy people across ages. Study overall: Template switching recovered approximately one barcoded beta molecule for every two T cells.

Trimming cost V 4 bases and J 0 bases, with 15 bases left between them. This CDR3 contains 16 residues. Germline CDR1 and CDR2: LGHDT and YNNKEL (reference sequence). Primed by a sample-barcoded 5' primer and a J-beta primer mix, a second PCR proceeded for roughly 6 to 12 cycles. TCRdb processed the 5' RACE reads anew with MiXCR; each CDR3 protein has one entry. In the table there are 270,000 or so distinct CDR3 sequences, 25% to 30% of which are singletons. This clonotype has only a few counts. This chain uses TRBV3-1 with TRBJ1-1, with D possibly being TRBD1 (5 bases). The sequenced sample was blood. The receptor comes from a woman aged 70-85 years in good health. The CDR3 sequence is CASSPQDHGMNTEAFF. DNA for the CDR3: TGTGCCAGCAGCCCACAGGATCACGGCATGAACACTGAAGCTTTCTTT.